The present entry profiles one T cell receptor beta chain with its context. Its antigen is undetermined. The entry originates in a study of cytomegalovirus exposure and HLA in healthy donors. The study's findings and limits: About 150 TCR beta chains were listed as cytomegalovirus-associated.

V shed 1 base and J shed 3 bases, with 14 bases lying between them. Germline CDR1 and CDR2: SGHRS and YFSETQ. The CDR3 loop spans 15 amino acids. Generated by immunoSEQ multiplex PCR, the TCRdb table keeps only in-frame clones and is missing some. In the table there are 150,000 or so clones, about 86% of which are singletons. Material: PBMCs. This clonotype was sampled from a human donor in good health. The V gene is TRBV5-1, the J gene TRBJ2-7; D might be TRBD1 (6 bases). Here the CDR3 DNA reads TGCGCCAGCAGCTTGTTACAGGGACAAGGCTACGAGCAGTACTTC. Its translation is CASSLLQGQGYEQYF. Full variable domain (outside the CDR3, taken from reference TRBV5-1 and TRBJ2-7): KAGVTQTPRYLIKTRGQQVTLSCSPISGHRSVSWYQQTPGQGLQFLFEYFSETQRNKGNFPGRFSGRQFSNSRSEMNVSTLELGDSALYLCASSLLQGQGYEQYFGPGTRLTVT.